Listed here are 29 T cell receptor beta chains from one sample, sequenced in a study of T cells after yellow fever vaccination. TCRdb analysed the 5' RACE reads with MiXCR anew, one entry per CDR3 protein. There are some 120,000 distinct CDR3 sequences in the sample; 13% to 15% occur only once, and roughly 47% lies in the top ten. The sample here was CD8+ T cells sorted from PBMCs, taken 5 days after the yellow fever booster vaccination. The receptor set was obtained from a man aged 18 to 29 who received the YFV17D yellow fever vaccine.

This clonotype came up a few times. This chain uses TRBV29-1 with TRBJ2-1; D not certain. Trimming left V 2 bases short and J 4 bases short, with 6 bases between. The V gene's germline CDR1 is SQVTM and CDR2 ANQGSEA. The CDR3 consists of 12 residues. The CDR3 DNA reads as TGCAGCGTTGAAATAGGGTACAATGAGCAGTTCTTC. Residues: CSVEIGYNEQFF.

The J gene is TRBJ1-2, the V gene TRBV12-3 or TRBV12-4, with 7 bases fitting TRBD1. The CDR3 totals 12 residues. Trimming cost V 11 bases and J 3 bases; bases outside gene matches: 6. CDR3 sequence reads: CAVRGTDYGYTF. As DNA, the CDR3 is TGTGCCGTGCGAGGGACAGACTATGGCTACACCTTC.

The rearrangement uses TRBV25-1 and TRBJ2-4; D may correspond to TRBD1 or TRBD2 (6 bases each). Germline V gene lookup returns CDR1 MGHDK and CDR2 SYGVNS. V lost 7 bases and J lost 9, with 13 bases in between. The CDR3 is 12 residues long. This chain's CDR3 is CASNGGLGIQYF. CDR3 sequence (DNA): TGTGCCAGCAATGGGGGGCTCGGCATTCAGTACTTC. The complete variable domain, with remaining parts taken from reference TRBV25-1 and TRBJ2-4, reads EADIYQTPRYLVIGTGKKITLECSQTMGHDKMYWYQQDPGMELHLIHYSYGVNSTEKGDLSSESTVSRIRTEHFPLTLESARPSHTSQYLCASNGGLGIQYFGAGTRLSVL.

The V call is TRBV10-2, the J call TRBJ1-1; weak D call: TRBD1 (6 bases). V dropped 5 bases and J dropped 5 bases, with 15 bases sitting between them. Germline V gene lookup returns CDR1 WSHSY and CDR2 SAAADI. CDR3 length equals 14 residues. Written as DNA, the CDR3 is TGCGCCAGCAGTTATACAGGGAAAGGAACTGAAGCTTTCTTT. Translated, it gives CASSYTGKGTEAFF.

This chain connects TRBV18 to TRBJ2-7; tentatively, D is TRBD1 or TRBD2 (5 bases each). This CDR3 spans 15 amino acids. Trimming shortened V by 3 bases and J by 6 bases, and 18 bases separated the two germline ends. CDR1 and CDR2 from the germline V gene are KGHSH and LQKENI. CDR3 sequence (DNA): TGTGCCAGCTCACCGCCGTTTGGGGGAACCCCCGAGCAGTACTTC. This translates into CASSPPFGGTPEQYF.

This clonotype has a handful of counts. The chain joins TRBV6-5 to TRBJ2-5, with 10 bases that match TRBD1. With V trimmed by 5 bases and J by 6 bases, 15 bases remained unmatched. CDR1 and CDR2 from the germline V gene are MNHEY and SVGAGI. This CDR3 contains 17 residues. In nucleotides, the CDR3 is TGTGCCAGCAGTGCACCGACCCCGACAGGGGGCGAAAAGACCCAGTACTTC. It is translated as CASSAPTPTGGEKTQYF.

The chain employs TRBV11-2 and TRBJ2-6, with 7 bases that match TRBD1. This CDR3 contains 16 residues. J lost 4 bases, V lost 4 bases, and 7 bases had no gene match. Looked up from germline, CDR1 is SGHAT and CDR2 is FQNNGV. CDR3 DNA: TGTGCCAGCAGCTCCTTACGACAGGGAGGGGCCAACGTCCTGACTTTC. Protein: CASSSLRQGGANVLTF.

The chain couples TRBV20-1 to TRBJ2-2; tentatively, D is TRBD1 (6 bases). The ends were cut back, 1 base at V and 6 bases at J, with 15 bases in the middle. From germline, CDR1 is DFQATT and CDR2 SNEGSKA (reference sequence). The CDR3 has 15 residues. The CDR3, as DNA: TGCAGTGCTAGAGGGACAGTGGGTTATCCCGGGGAGCTGTTTTTT. It codes for CSARGTVGYPGELFF.

This clonotype was found a few times. J is TRBJ2-3 and V is TRBV4-2, with a possible D match to TRBD2 (5 bases). Germline V gene data show CDR1 as LGHNA and CDR2 as YNFKEQ. The length of the CDR3 is 15 residues. V was trimmed by 0 bases and J by 0 bases, leaving 7 bases between them. The CDR3 here is CASSQEDYSTDTQYF. As DNA, the CDR3 is TGTGCCAGCAGCCAAGAAGACTATAGCACAGATACGCAGTATTTT.

The table lists this clonotype with a few counts. V gene TRBV6-1 combines with J gene TRBJ1-2; D ambiguous. CDR1 MNHNS and CDR2 SASEGT come from the germline V gene. The CDR3 covers 13 residues. The germline V and J ends were trimmed by 2 bases and 2 bases, with 6 bases remaining between them. DNA for the CDR3: TGTGCCAGCAGTGAAATACGGAACTATGGCTACACCTTC. Its protein product is CASSEIRNYGYTF.

The V call is TRBV4-2, the J call TRBJ2-3; TRBD1 agrees at 10 bases. V lost 10 bases, J lost 2 bases, and 6 bases stayed unmatched. Germline CDR1 LGHNA, CDR2 YNFKEQ. The CDR3 is made up of 14 amino acids. CDR3 nucleotide sequence: TGTGCCACCGGGGGGACAGGGGCCACAGATACGCAGTATTTT. It is translated as CATGGTGATDTQYF.

This clonotype has only a few counts. CDR3 in DNA: TGCGCCAGCAGCCAAGAGGGGAACGGACTATACGAGCAGTACGTC. Protein product: CASSQEGNGLYEQYV. The chain is built from TRBV4-1 and TRBJ2-7; possible D gene TRBD2, 6 bases. CDR3 size: 15 residues. Germline CDR1 reads MGHRA; CDR2 reads YSYEKL. V shed 0 bases and J shed 4 bases, with 13 bases lying between them.

The chain's CDR3 is CASSPWGSDTGELFF. For the CDR3, the DNA is TGCGCCAGCAGCCCCTGGGGTAGCGATACCGGGGAGCTGTTTTTT. The chain combines TRBV5-1 with TRBJ2-2; D is possibly TRBD2 (5 bases). Trimming cost V 4 bases and J 5 bases, with 15 bases left between them. The CDR3 loop spans 15 amino acids. Germline values: CDR1 SGHRS, CDR2 YFSETQ.

Ten or more counts support this clonotype. The V gene is TRBV18, the J gene TRBJ2-3; D gene uncertain. CDR3 length: 12 residues. The V gene lost 0 bases and the J gene lost 4 bases, with 2 bases spanning the gap. Per germline, CDR1 KGHSH and CDR2 LQKENI. CDR3 DNA sequence: TGTGCCAGCTCACCACCGTCAGATACGCAGTATTTT. This encodes CASSPPSDTQYF.

The chain carries TRBV6-2 or TRBV6-3 and TRBJ2-5; D is possibly TRBD2 (6 bases). Trimming removed 9 bases at V and 4 bases at J, with 21 bases between. The CDR3 totals 15 residues. Germline CDR1 is MNHEY and CDR2 is SVGEGT. The CDR3 DNA is TGTGCCAGTTCCACGGAGGGGCGGAGGAGAGAGACCCAGTACTTC. Its translation is CASSTEGRRRETQYF.

The V gene is TRBV4-1, the J gene TRBJ2-1; D is ambiguous. The CDR3 spans 14 residues. V gave up 4 bases and J gave up 8 bases, with 15 bases separating them. Germline V gene data show CDR1 as MGHRA and CDR2 as YSYEKL. CDR3 nucleotide sequence: TGCGCCAGCAGCCCCCTACCGGGCCGGGATGAGCAGTTCTTC. Translating gives CASSPLPGRDEQFF.

This clonotype was seen more than once but under ten times. The chain links TRBV6-6 to TRBJ1-3, with D maybe TRBD1 (5 bases). V was clipped by 7 bases and J by 2 bases, with 12 bases between them. The CDR3 has 14 residues. Looked up from germline, CDR1 is MNHNY and CDR2 is SVGAGI (reference sequence). This chain's CDR3 is CASNIQDPGNTIYF. The CDR3 DNA reads as TGTGCCAGCAACATACAGGATCCTGGAAACACCATATATTTT.

This chain joins TRBV9 and TRBJ2-6; D assignment may be TRBD1 or TRBD2 (5 bases each). V was clipped by 1 base and J by 0 bases, with 17 bases between them. Germline V gene sequence: CDR1 SGDLS, CDR2 YYNGEE. The CDR3 runs to 19 residues. DNA for the CDR3: TGTGCCAGCAGCGTACATGGGGACCGACCGTACTCTGGGGCCAACGTCCTGACTTTC. It specifies CASSVHGDRPYSGANVLTF.

The sample holds a few counts of this clonotype. Here the CDR3 reads CASSARRQGARNIQYF. The CDR3 bases are TGTGCCAGCAGTGCCCGTAGACAGGGGGCGAGAAACATTCAGTACTTC. This chain joins TRBV12-3 or TRBV12-4 and TRBJ2-4; 10 positions agree with TRBD1. The CDR3 runs 16 residues. V trimming: 5 bases; J trimming: 6 bases; junction bases outside the gene matches: 10.

This clonotype was found many times. V usage is TRBV7-2 and J usage is TRBJ2-1; D may match TRBD1 or TRBD2 (5 bases each). Trimming removed 4 bases at V and 2 bases at J, with 15 bases between. Germline CDR1 SGHTA, CDR2 FQGNSA. The length of the CDR3 is 16 residues. CDR3 bases: TGTGCCAGCAGCTCACCGAGGGGACGAACCTACAATGAGCAGTTCTTC. Translation gives CASSSPRGRTYNEQFF.

The chain recombines TRBV18 with TRBJ1-3; D is undetermined. Deletions cut 0 bases from V and 0 bases from J, with 9 bases between. Germline lookup yields CDR1 KGHSH and CDR2 LQKENI. This CDR3 is 16 amino acids long. The CDR3 sequence: CASSPPPEGSGNTIYF. CDR3 nucleotides: TGTGCCAGCTCACCACCCCCGGAGGGCTCTGGAAACACCATATATTTT.

There are a few counts of this clonotype. The V gene is TRBV7-9, the J gene TRBJ1-1, with TRBD1 matching 7 bases. The germline V gene has CDR1 SEHNR and CDR2 FQNEAQ (reference sequence). V shed 5 bases, J shed 4 bases, and the junction held 10 bases outside the gene matches. The CDR3 loop spans 15 amino acids. This chain's CDR3 is CASSPHRGDGTEAFF. DNA of the CDR3: TGTGCCAGCAGCCCCCACAGGGGCGACGGCACTGAAGCTTTCTTT.

This clonotype was observed a few times. The V and J genes are TRBV10-3 and TRBJ1-1, with D uncertain. From germline, CDR1 is ENHRY and CDR2 SYGVKD. The V end lost 0 bases, the J end lost 7 bases, and 9 bases lay between the germline ends. This CDR3 has 13 residues. CDR3 coding DNA: TGTGCCATCAGTGAGTCCCCATCCTTTGAAGCTTTCTTT. This gives the protein CAISESPSFEAFF.

V gene TRBV9 combines with J gene TRBJ2-5; 12 nucleotides match TRBD2. V was clipped by 3 bases and J by 4 bases; unmatched bases: 4. Germline V gives CDR1 SGDLS, CDR2 YYNGEE. This CDR3 has 15 amino acids. The CDR3 sequence: CASSASGGAGETQYF. In nucleotides, the CDR3 is TGTGCCAGCAGCGCTAGCGGGGGGGCAGGAGAGACCCAGTACTTC.

There are a few counts of this clonotype. The chain couples TRBV7-9 to TRBJ2-3, with D possibly TRBD1 on 6 matching bases. Germline CDR1 is SEHNR and CDR2 is FQNEAQ (reference sequence). Trimming left V 6 bases short and J 6 bases short, with 10 bases between. The CDR3 length is 12 residues. In DNA, the CDR3 is TGTGCCAGCAGACAGGGAGTGGATACGCAGTATTTT. Residues: CASRQGVDTQYF. Full variable domain (rest looked up from reference TRBV7-9 and TRBJ2-3): DTGVSQNPRHKITKRGQNVTFRCDPISEHNRLYWYRQTLGQGPEFLTYFQNEAQLEKSRLLSDRFSAERPKGSFSTLEIQRTEQGDSAMYLCASRQGVDTQYFGPGTRLTVL.

In this sample, this clonotype turned up a few times. The genes are TRBV7-8 and TRBJ2-1; no firm D call. The CDR3 runs 12 residues. The V gene lost 5 bases and the J gene lost 13 bases, with 15 bases spanning the gap. The germline V gene encodes CDR1 SGHVS and CDR2 FQNEAQ. The CDR3 nucleotides read TGTGCCAGCAGCCCCACAACCGGTCCCCAGTTCTTC. Residues: CASSPTTGPQFF.

The gene calls are TRBV10-3 and TRBJ2-3; possibly TRBD1 for D (6 bases). This CDR3 contains 13 residues. Germline CDR1 reads ENHRY; CDR2 reads SYGVKD. Trimming took 7 bases from V and 3 from J, leaving 11 bases between them. The CDR3 sequence is CAITDRKTDTQYF. CDR3 coding DNA: TGTGCCATCACCGACAGGAAGACAGATACGCAGTATTTT.

The rearrangement joins TRBV4-1 to TRBJ2-1; tentatively, D is TRBD1 (6 bases). Germline-derived CDR1 and CDR2 are MGHRA and YSYEKL. V dropped 5 bases and J dropped 10 bases, with 18 bases sitting between them. The CDR3 length is 14 residues. CDR3 coding DNA: TGCGCCAGCAGCGGACTGGGGACACAGCGGGAGCAGTTCTTC. The encoded protein is CASSGLGTQREQFF.

This clonotype was seen a few times. The chain combines TRBV25-1 with TRBJ1-2, with D unresolved. Trimming removed 8 bases from V and 3 bases from J, with 4 bases in between. Germline V gene lookup returns CDR1 MGHDK and CDR2 SYGVNS. The CDR3 is made up of 10 amino acids. CDR3 bases: TGTGCCAGCTGGGACTATGGCTACACCTTC. It codes for CASWDYGYTF.